This entry describes one T cell receptor beta chain. Its antigen is still unknown. This specimen comes from a study of Ad26.COV2.S vaccination and SARS-CoV-2 variants. Whole-study context: Into the muscle, Ad26.COV2.S was dosed once or twice, 56 days apart. General study results and limits: Those who received vaccine or placebo ended up with similar non-spike TCR breadth.

Here immunoSEQ multiplex PCR was the method, and the copy in TCRdb shows in-frame clones only, minus some. This sample yields fewer than 400,000 clones, of which 85% to 90% are seen a single time; 5.5% belongs to the top ten. As to treatment: roughly 19 received Ad26.COV2.S at low or high dose, single or two shots; about 5 received placebo; per-sample allocation not given. Specimens were obtained on day 63 following the first vaccine or placebo injection. Boston hosted the donor, who was an adult aged 18-55 years. Specimen: peripheral blood, collected in a trial of Ad26.COV2.S vaccine versus placebo. The TCR originated in a person aged 18-60 years who received the Ad26.COV2.S COVID-19 vaccine or a placebo.

The DNA for the CDR3 is TGCAGCGTTTCGACTAGCGGGGGTAACAATGAGCAGTTCTTC. Translating gives CSVSTSGGNNEQFF. The V and J genes are TRBV29-1 and TRBJ2-1; TRBD2 matches at 12 bases. Germline V gives CDR1 SQVTM, CDR2 ANQGSEA. The length of the CDR3 is 14 residues. The J segment lost 5 bases and the V segment lost 5 bases, leaving 4 bases of the junction unmatched.